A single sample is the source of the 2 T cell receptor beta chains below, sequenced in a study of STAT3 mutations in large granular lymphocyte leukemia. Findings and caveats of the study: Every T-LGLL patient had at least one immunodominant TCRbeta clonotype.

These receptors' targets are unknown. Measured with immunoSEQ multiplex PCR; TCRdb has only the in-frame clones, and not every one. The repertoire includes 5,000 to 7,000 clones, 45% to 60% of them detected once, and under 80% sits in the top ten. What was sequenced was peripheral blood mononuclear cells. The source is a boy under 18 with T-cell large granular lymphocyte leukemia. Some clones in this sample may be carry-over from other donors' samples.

The CDR3: CASSRGRVSSPLHF. Written as DNA, the CDR3 is TGTGCCAGCAGCCGGGGGAGGGTAAGCTCACCCCTCCACTTT. The V gene is TRBV5-4, the J gene TRBJ1-6; a weak D match, TRBD1 (5 bases). From germline, CDR1 is SGHNT and CDR2 YYREEE (reference sequence). The length of the CDR3 is 14 residues. Trimming left V 4 bases short and J 10 bases short, with 15 bases between. Full variable domain (outside the CDR3, taken from reference TRBV5-4 and TRBJ1-6): ETGVTQSPTHLIKTRGQQVTLRCSSQSGHNTVSWYQQALGQGPQFIFQYYREEENGRGNFPPRFSGLQFPNYSSELNVNALELDDSALYLCASSRGRVSSPLHFGNGTRLTVT.

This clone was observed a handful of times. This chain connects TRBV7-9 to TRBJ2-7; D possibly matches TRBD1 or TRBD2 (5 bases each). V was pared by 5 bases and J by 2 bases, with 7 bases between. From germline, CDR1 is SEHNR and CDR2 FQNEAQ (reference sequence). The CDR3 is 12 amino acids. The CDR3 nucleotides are TGTGCCAGCAGCGGGGGAACCTACGAGCAGTACTTC. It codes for CASSGGTYEQYF.